This T cell receptor (beta chain) was recorded in a study of control samples from healthy donors and cancer patients. With 4 bases clipped from V and 3 bases from J, the junction kept 6 bases outside the gene matches. The CDR3 sequence is 15 residues long. The germline V gene has CDR1 MDHEN and CDR2 SYDVKM. Clones were sequenced by immunoSEQ multiplex PCR, and TCRdb holds only the in-frame ones, with some missing. Here the sample spans more than 100,000 clones, roughly nine tenths being singletons. This clonotype was sampled from a middle-aged man with head and neck cancer. Sample: PBMCs. The chain couples TRBV28 to TRBJ2-5, with TRBD2 matching over 9 bases. CDR3 residues: CASSSRLAGKETQYF. The DNA for the CDR3 is TGTGCCAGCAGTTCCCGTCTAGCGGGAAAAGAGACCCAGTACTTC.